A selection of T cell receptor beta chains follows, all from one sample in a study of blood T cells in healthy people across ages. TCRdb processed the 5' RACE reads anew with MiXCR; each CDR3 protein has one entry. The repertoire holds 1.5 million to 2 million distinct CDR3 sequences, just under 50% seen once, with roughly 2% in the top ten. The sample consisted of blood. Receptors originate from a woman between 40 and 55 years old in good health. The CDR3 runs from the conserved cysteine through the conserved F or W. The D gene is left open where the match is weak. Where a row states a size, it is once, few, many or the class of an expanded clone; other rows omit it.

V gene	D gene	clone size	J gene	CDR3 DNA	CDR3 protein
TRBV27	NA	NA	TRBJ2-7	TGTGCCAGCAGTTTTCGGTGGCAGGCGGCAGGGAGGCCCTACGAGCAGTACTTC	CASSFRWQAAGRPYEQYF
TRBV5-5	NA	NA	TRBJ2-7	TGTGCCAGCAGCCTGACAGATTTTGCCTACGAGCAGTACTTC	CASSLTDFAYEQYF
TRBV3-1	NA	NA	TRBJ2-5	TGTGCCAGCAGACTAGTATCAGGGGCTCCTAGCCAAGAGACCCAGTACTTC	CASRLVSGAPSQETQYF
TRBV28	TRBD2	NA	TRBJ2-1	TGTGCCAGCACCCGGACTAGCGGGGGGGCAGTAAATGAGCAGTTCTTC	CASTRTSGGAVNEQFF
TRBV5-6	NA	NA	TRBJ2-7	TGTGCCAGCAGCCCAAGTGGTGGTACAGGAGTCTACAATGAGCAGTACTTC	CASSPSGGTGVYNEQYF
TRBV24-1	TRBD1	once	TRBJ1-2	TGTGCCACCAGTGGACCACTGGTGCGTACGGGACAGGAAAACTATGGCTACACCTTC	CATSGPLVRTGQENYGYTF
TRBV6-5	NA	many	TRBJ2-1	TGTGCCAGCAGTTACAACAGTGAGCAGTTCTTC	CASSYNSEQFF
TRBV24-1	NA	NA	TRBJ2-5	TGTGCCACCAGTAGTACGAGAGTCCCTCAAGAGACCCAGTACTTC	CATSSTRVPQETQYF
TRBV5-6	NA	NA	TRBJ1-1	TGTGCCAGCAGCGCAAACAAACTGGGGGGACCCATGAACACTGAAGCTTTCTTT	CASSANKLGGPMNTEAFF
TRBV20-1	TRBD1	NA	TRBJ2-7	TGCAGTGCTAGTCCCCCCGCGCAGGGGGCTTACGAGCAGTACTTC	CSASPPAQGAYEQYF
TRBV4-2	TRBD2	NA	TRBJ2-5	TGTGCCAGCAGCCACGGGACTAACCAAGAGACCCAGTACTTC	CASSHGTNQETQYF
TRBV6-5	NA	few	TRBJ2-3	TGTGCCAGCAGACCACAGGATCCCGGTAGGACGCAGTATTTT	CASRPQDPGRTQYF
TRBV28	TRBD1	few	TRBJ2-4	TGTGCCAGCACCCGACAGGGAACCAAAAACATTCAGTACTTC	CASTRQGTKNIQYF
TRBV5-1	NA	NA	TRBJ2-7	TGCGCCAGCAGCTTGGGGGTCGAACTAGGCGAGCAGTACTTC	CASSLGVELGEQYF
TRBV5-1	NA	few	TRBJ2-3	TGCGCCAGCAGTCTTATGCAGGGCGGATCAGATACGCAGTATTTT	CASSLMQGGSDTQYF
TRBV5-1	NA	NA	TRBJ1-1	TGCGCCAGCAGCTTCTACGCCCTAGGCAGACCGAACACTGAAGCTTTCTTT	CASSFYALGRPNTEAFF
TRBV6-6	NA	NA	TRBJ2-5	TGTGCCAGCACCCAAAGGAGCAGCGGGGAGACCCAGTACTTC	CASTQRSSGETQYF
TRBV20-1	NA	NA	TRBJ2-7	TGCAGTGCTAACTTTGCCGGATTCGGGAGGCAGTACTTC	CSANFAGFGRQYF
TRBV28	TRBD1	NA	TRBJ2-6	TGTGCCAGCTCGTCGGGCGGGACAGGGGAGTACGGGGCCAACGTCCTGACTTTC	CASSSGGTGEYGANVLTF
TRBV29-1	TRBD2	NA	TRBJ2-1	TGCAGCGTTGACGTAGCGGGACAAGACAATGAGCAGTTCTTC	CSVDVAGQDNEQFF
TRBV12-3/TRBV12-4	NA	NA	TRBJ2-1	TGTGCCAGCAGTCGACTCGGCCACAATGAGCAGTTCTTC	CASSRLGHNEQFF
TRBV6-5	NA	NA	TRBJ1-5	TGTGCCAGCAGTTTTTGGCCTATTAGCAATCAGCCCCAGCATTTT	CASSFWPISNQPQHF
TRBV20-1	NA	NA	TRBJ2-1	TGCAGTGCCAAAGGTCCGCCGGGCAATGAGCAGTTCTTC	CSAKGPPGNEQFF
TRBV9	TRBD1	NA	TRBJ1-1	TGTGCCAGCAGCGGAAACAGGGGGTCTTTTGTCACTGAAGCTTTCTTT	CASSGNRGSFVTEAFF
TRBV20-1	NA	NA	TRBJ2-7	TGCAGTGCTAGAGATCTGTCGACAGGAGGCTACGAGCAGTACTTC	CSARDLSTGGYEQYF
TRBV3-1	TRBD1	NA	TRBJ1-1	TGTGCCAGCAGCCAGACAGGGCCGCTGGGAGCTTTCTTT	CASSQTGPLGAFF
TRBV9	TRBD2	many	TRBJ2-5	TGTGCCAGCAGCGTAGGAAGCGGGGGTCAAGAGACCCAGTACTTC	CASSVGSGGQETQYF
TRBV6-6	NA	NA	TRBJ2-5	TGTGCCAGCAGTAGGGTCACAGATCAAGAGACCCAGTACTTC	CASSRVTDQETQYF
TRBV6-4	TRBD1	NA	TRBJ1-1	TGTGCCAGCAGTCGACAGGGGGGGACTGAAGCTTTCTTT	CASSRQGGTEAFF
TRBV13	TRBD1	few	TRBJ1-4	TGTGCCAGCAGCTTAACCGGGACAGGAAATGAAAAACTGTTTTTT	CASSLTGTGNEKLFF
TRBV6-5	NA	NA	TRBJ1-2	TGTGCCAGCGTGGAGTCCGAGGGAAGTAACTATGGCTACACCTTC	CASVESEGSNYGYTF
TRBV9	NA	few	TRBJ2-7	TGTGCCAGCAGCCCTTCCCCGGGACCGTTAACCTACGAGCAGTACTTC	CASSPSPGPLTYEQYF
TRBV14	TRBD2	few	TRBJ2-7	TGTGCCAGCAGCCAAGAAGCGGGGGGATCCTACGAGCAGTACTTC	CASSQEAGGSYEQYF
TRBV20-1	NA	few	TRBJ1-2	TGCAGTGCTTCGGAAGGTTATGGCTACACCTTC	CSASEGYGYTF
TRBV2	NA	NA	TRBJ2-5	TGTGCCACCAGGACGCAAGAGACCCAGTACTTC	CATRTQETQYF
TRBV20-1	TRBD1	once	TRBJ1-2	TGCGGTGCTGGAAGAGACAGGGGCAGCAACTATGGCTACACCTTC	CGAGRDRGSNYGYTF
TRBV4-2	NA	NA	TRBJ1-2	TGTGCCAGCAGCCAAGATGGCACACTTGGCGGCTACACCTTC	CASSQDGTLGGYTF
TRBV7-2	TRBD2	NA	TRBJ2-3	TGTGCCAGCAGCTTTAGCGGGAGGGTGGATACGCAGTATTTT	CASSFSGRVDTQYF
TRBV4-1	NA	few	TRBJ2-4	TGCGCCAGCAGCCAAGATGGGGGTTCATCCAAAAACATTCAGTACTTC	CASSQDGGSSKNIQYF
TRBV20-1	TRBD1	few	TRBJ2-1	TGCAGTGGGGACAGATCCAATGAGCAGTTCTTC	CSGDRSNEQFF
TRBV7-6	NA	NA	TRBJ1-1	TGTGCCAGCAGCCCCCGGGGCTCTGGGGTGATGAACACTGAAGCTTTCTTT	CASSPRGSGVMNTEAFF
TRBV11-2	NA	few	TRBJ2-5	TGTGCCAGCAGACTTAGCGGTCCGGGAGAGACCCAGTACTTC	CASRLSGPGETQYF
TRBV29-1	NA	NA	TRBJ1-2	TGCAGCGTTGAATTAGGGACCTTATATGGCTACACCTTC	CSVELGTLYGYTF
TRBV6-6	NA	NA	TRBJ1-4	TGTGCCAGCAGAGAAGGATCCTATGAAAAACTGTTTTTT	CASREGSYEKLFF
TRBV7-2	TRBD2	few	TRBJ2-1	TGTGCCAGCAGCTTCTTGGGACTAGAGTTCGACAATGAGCAGTTCTTC	CASSFLGLEFDNEQFF
TRBV6-1	NA	few	TRBJ2-7	TGTGCCAGCAGTGAAGTAGGTAGTCGCGAGCAGTACTTC	CASSEVGSREQYF
TRBV7-2	TRBD2	NA	TRBJ2-1	TGTGCCAGCAGCTCCCTAGGGACTAGCGGGGGGGCCTTCTATGAGCAGTTCTTC	CASSSLGTSGGAFYEQFF
TRBV7-9	NA	NA	TRBJ1-2	TGTGCCAGCAGCGGATCCGGGACCGATGGCTACACCTTC	CASSGSGTDGYTF